This TCR beta chain was sequenced during a study of T-cell reconstitution after alpha-beta-depleted transplantation in children. Study results and limitations: Several hundred expanded graft clones reportedly gave rise to the alpha-beta T cells present about two months after transplant. From surviving recipient T cells and thymic progenitors came the high day-60 TCRbeta diversity observed in some patients. T-cell numbers and diversity, one year after transplant, stemmed largely from T cells that were newly produced.

Unique molecular identifiers tagged the TCRbeta library. TCRdb reprocessed the PCR reads with MiXCR, giving one entry per CDR3 protein. This sample carries about 70,000 distinct CDR3 sequences, approximately 11% of them seen once, and the ten largest clones take over 10%. Notes on this clonotype: The antigen remains unidentified.

Specimen: PBMCs, collected before TCRalphabeta/CD19-depleted stem cell transplant. This TCR derives from a boy aged 5 to 17 with acute myeloid leukemia, due to receive a stem cell transplant.

The CDR3 protein is CSVGGVEKLFF. CDR3 DNA: TGCAGCGTTGGTGGGGTCGAAAAACTGTTTTTT. This rearrangement joins TRBV29-1 to TRBJ1-4, with D unclear. The germline gives CDR1 SQVTM, CDR2 ANQGSEA. Trimming shortened V by 4 bases and J by 8 bases, and 8 bases separated the two germline ends. This CDR3 has 11 residues.